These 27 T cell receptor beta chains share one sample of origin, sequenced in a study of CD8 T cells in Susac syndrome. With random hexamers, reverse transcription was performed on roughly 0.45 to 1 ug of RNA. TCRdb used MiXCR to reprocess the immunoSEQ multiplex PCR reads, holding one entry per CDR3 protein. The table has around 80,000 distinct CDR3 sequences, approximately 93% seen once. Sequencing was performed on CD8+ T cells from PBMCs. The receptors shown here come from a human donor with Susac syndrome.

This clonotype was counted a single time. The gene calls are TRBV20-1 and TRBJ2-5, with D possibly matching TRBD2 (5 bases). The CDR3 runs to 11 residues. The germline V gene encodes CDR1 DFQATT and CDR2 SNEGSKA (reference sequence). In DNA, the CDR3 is TGCAGCATTAGACTACGGGAGACCCAGTACTTC. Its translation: CSIRLRETQYF.

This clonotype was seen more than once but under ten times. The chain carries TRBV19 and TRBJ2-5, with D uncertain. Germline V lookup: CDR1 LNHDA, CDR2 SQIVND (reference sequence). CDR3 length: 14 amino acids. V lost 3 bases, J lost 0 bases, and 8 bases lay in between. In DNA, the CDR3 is TGTGCCAGTAGTATCCACATCTACCAAGAGACCCAGTACTTC. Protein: CASSIHIYQETQYF.

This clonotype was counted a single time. The chain's CDR3 is CASRDLMNTEAFF. The CDR3 DNA sequence: TGTGCCAGCAGAGACTTAATGAACACTGAAGCTTTCTTT. This chain connects TRBV12-3 or TRBV12-4 to TRBJ1-1; no firm D call. The CDR3 runs 13 residues. Trimming took 6 bases from V and 0 from J, leaving 8 bases between them.

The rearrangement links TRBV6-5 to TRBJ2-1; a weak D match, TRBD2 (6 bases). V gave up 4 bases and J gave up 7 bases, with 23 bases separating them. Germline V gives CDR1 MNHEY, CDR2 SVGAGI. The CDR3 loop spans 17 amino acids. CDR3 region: CASSFSATFGGHNEQFF. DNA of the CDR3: TGTGCCAGCAGTTTCAGCGCAACTTTCGGAGGGCATAATGAGCAGTTCTTC.

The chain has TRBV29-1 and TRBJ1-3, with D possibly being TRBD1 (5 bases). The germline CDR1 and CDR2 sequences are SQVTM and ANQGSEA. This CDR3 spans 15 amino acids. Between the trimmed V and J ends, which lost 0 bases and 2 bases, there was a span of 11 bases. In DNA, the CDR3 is TGCAGCGTTGAAGATGACCGAGGGGCTGGAAACACCATATATTTT. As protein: CSVEDDRGAGNTIYF. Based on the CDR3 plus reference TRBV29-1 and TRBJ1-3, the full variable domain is SAVISQKPSRDICQRGTSLTIQCQVDSQVTMMFWYRQQPGQSLTLIATANQGSEATYESGFVIDKFPISRPNLTFSTLTVSNMSPEDSSIYLCSVEDDRGAGNTIYFGEGSWLTVV.

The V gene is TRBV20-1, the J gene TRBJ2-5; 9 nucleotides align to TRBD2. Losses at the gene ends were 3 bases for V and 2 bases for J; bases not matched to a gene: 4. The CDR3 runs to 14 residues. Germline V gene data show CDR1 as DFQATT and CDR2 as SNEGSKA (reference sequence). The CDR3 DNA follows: TGCAGTGCTAGCGCAACTAGCGGGCAAGAGACCCAGTACTTC. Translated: CSASATSGQETQYF.

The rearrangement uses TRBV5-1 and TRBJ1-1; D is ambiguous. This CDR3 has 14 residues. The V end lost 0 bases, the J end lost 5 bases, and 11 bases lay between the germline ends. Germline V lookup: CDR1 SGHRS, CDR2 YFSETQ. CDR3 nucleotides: TGCGCCAGCAGCTTGGCCGGCAGAGCTACTGAAGCTTTCTTT. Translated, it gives CASSLAGRATEAFF.

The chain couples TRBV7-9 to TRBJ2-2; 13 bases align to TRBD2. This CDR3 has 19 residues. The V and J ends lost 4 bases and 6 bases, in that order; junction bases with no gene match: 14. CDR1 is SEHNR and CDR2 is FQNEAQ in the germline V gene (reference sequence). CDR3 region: CASSSLPGLAGDVAGELFF. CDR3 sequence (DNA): TGTGCCAGCAGCTCACTACCTGGACTAGCGGGAGATGTGGCCGGGGAGCTGTTTTTT. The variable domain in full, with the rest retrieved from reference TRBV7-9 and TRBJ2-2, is DTGVSQNPRHKITKRGQNVTFRCDPISEHNRLYWYRQTLGQGPEFLTYFQNEAQLEKSRLLSDRFSAERPKGSFSTLEIQRTEQGDSAMYLCASSSLPGLAGDVAGELFFGEGSRLTVL.

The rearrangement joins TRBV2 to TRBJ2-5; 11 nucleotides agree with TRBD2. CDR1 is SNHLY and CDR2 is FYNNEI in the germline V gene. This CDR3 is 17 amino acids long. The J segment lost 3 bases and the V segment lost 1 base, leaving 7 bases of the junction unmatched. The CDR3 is CASSEGNSGRAKETQYF. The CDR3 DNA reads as TGTGCCAGCAGTGAAGGGAATAGCGGGAGGGCCAAAGAGACCCAGTACTTC.

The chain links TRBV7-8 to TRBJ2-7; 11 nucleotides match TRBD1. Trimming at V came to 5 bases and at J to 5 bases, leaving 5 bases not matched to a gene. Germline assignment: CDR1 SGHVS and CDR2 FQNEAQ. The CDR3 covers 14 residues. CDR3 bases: TGTGCCAGCAGCCAGGACAGGGGGCCCCACGAGCAGTACTTC. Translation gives CASSQDRGPHEQYF.

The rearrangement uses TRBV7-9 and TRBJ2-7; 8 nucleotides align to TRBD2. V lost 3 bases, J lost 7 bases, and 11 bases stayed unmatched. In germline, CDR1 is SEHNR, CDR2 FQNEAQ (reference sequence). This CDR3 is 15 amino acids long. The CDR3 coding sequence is TGTGCCAGCAGCTTCTCTGGCGGGAGGCCGAGGGAGCAGTACTTC. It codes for CASSFSGGRPREQYF.

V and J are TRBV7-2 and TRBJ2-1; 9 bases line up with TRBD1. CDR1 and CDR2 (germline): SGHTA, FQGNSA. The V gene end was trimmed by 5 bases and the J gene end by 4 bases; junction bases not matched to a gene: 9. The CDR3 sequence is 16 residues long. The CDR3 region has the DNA TGTGCCAGCAGCCACGTTGGGGGACAGGGATACAATGAGCAGTTCTTC. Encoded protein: CASSHVGGQGYNEQFF.

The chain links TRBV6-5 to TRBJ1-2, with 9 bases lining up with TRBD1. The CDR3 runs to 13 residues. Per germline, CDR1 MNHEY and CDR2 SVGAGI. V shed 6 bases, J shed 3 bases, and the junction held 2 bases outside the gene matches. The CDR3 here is CASRTGGDYGYTF. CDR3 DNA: TGTGCCAGCAGGACAGGGGGGGACTATGGCTACACCTTC.

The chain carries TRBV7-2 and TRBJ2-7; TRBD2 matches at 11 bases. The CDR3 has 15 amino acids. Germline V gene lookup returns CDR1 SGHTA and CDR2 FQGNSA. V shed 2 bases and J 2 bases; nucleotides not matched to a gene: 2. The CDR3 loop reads CASSLNSGGAYEQYF. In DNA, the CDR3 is TGTGCCAGCAGCTTAAATAGCGGGGGGGCCTACGAGCAGTACTTC.

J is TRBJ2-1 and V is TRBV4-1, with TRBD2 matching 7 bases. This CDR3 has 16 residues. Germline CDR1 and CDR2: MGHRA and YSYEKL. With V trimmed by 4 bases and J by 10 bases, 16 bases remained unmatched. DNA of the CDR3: TGCGCCAGCAGCCTTAGAGCGGGAACCACTGTTGGGGAGCAGTTCTTC. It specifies CASSLRAGTTVGEQFF.

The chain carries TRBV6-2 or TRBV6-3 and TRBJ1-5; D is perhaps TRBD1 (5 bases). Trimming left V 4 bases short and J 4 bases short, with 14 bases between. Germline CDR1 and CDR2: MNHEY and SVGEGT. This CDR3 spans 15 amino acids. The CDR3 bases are TGTGCCAGCAGTTCTCGGGACGGCTTAAATCAGCCCCAGCATTTT. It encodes CASSSRDGLNQPQHF.

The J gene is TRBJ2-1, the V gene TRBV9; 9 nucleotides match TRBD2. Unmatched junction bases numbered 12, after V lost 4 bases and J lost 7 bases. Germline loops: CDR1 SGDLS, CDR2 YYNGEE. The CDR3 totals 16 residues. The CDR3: CASSLLAGGPINEQFF. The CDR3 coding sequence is TGTGCCAGCAGCCTCCTGGCGGGGGGGCCGATAAATGAGCAGTTCTTC.

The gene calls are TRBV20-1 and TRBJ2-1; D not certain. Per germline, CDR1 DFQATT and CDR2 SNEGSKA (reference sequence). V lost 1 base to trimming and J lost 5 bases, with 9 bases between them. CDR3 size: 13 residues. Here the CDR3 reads CSARANQDNEQFF. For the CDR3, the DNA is TGCAGTGCTAGAGCCAACCAGGACAATGAGCAGTTCTTC.

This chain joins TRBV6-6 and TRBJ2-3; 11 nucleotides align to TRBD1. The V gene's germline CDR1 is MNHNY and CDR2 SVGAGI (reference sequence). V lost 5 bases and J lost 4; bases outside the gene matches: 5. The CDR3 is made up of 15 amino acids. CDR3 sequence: CASSTRDRGADTQYF. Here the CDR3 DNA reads TGTGCCAGCAGTACCCGGGACAGGGGGGCAGATACGCAGTATTTT.

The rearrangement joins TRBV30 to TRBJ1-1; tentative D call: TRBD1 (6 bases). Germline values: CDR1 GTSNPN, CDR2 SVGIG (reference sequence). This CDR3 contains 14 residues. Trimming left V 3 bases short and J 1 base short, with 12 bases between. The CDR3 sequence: CAWSLSGENTEAFF. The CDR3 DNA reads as TGTGCCTGGAGCCTCTCAGGGGAGAACACTGAAGCTTTCTTT.

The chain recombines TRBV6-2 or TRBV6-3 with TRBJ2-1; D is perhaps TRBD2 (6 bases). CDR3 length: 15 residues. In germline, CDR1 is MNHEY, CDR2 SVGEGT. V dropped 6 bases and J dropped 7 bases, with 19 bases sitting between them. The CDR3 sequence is CASSPQEGRGNEQFF. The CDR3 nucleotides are TGTGCCAGCAGCCCCCAGGAGGGACGGGGTAATGAGCAGTTCTTC.

CDR3: CATIPTGDLNTEAFF. The DNA of the CDR3 is TGTGCCACAATCCCCACAGGAGATCTGAACACTGAAGCTTTCTTT. The genes are TRBV10-3 and TRBJ1-1, with a possible D match to TRBD1 (5 bases). Trimming stripped 10 bases from V and 0 bases from J, with 18 bases between. In germline, CDR1 is ENHRY, CDR2 SYGVKD. The CDR3 runs to 15 residues.

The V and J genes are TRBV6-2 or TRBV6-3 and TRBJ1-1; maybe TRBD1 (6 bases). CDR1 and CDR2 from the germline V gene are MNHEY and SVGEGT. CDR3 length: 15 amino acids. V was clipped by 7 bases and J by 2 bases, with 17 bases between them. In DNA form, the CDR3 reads TGTGCCAGCACCCAGGGGATCGGAGCCAACACTGAAGCTTTCTTT. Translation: CASTQGIGANTEAFF.

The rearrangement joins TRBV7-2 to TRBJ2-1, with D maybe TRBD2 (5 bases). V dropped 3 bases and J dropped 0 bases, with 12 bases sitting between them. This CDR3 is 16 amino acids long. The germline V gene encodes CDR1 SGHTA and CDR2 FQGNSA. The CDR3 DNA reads TGTGCCAGCAGCTTGGCGGGTTCCGGCTCCTACAATGAGCAGTTCTTC. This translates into CASSLAGSGSYNEQFF.

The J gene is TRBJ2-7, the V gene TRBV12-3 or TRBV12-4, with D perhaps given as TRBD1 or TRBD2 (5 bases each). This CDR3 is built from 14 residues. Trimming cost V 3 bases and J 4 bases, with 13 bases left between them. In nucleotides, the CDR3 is TGTGCCAGCAGTTTCGGCATGGGGACGTACGAGCAGTACTTC. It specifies CASSFGMGTYEQYF.

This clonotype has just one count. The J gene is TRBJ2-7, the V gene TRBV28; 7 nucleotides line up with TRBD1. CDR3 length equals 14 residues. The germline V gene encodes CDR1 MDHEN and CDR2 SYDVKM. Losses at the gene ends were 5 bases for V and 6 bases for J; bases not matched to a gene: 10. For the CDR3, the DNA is TGTGCCAGCAGTCCCCGACAGGGCCGAAGCGAGCAGTACTTC. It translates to CASSPRQGRSEQYF. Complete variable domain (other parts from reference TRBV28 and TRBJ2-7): DVKVTQSSRYLVKRTGEKVFLECVQDMDHENMFWYRQDPGLGLRLIYFSYDVKMKEKGDIPEGYSVSREKKERFSLILESASTNQTSMYLCASSPRQGRSEQYFGPGTRLTVT.

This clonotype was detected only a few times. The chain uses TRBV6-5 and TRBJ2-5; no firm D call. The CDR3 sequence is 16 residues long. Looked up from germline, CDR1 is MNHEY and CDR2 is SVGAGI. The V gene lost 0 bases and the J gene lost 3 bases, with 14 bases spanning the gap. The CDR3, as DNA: TGTGCCAGCAGTTACTCGTTTTGGCTAGTTGAAGAGACCCAGTACTTC. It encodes CASSYSFWLVEETQYF.